This TCR beta chain was recovered during a study of T cells in Graves' hyperthyroidism and ophthalmopathy. TCR beta CDR3 regions were amplified from RNA. During a first-round RT-PCR of the TCR CDR3, the HTBI primer set was used. A single record per CDR3 protein comes from TCRdb applying MiXCR to the multiplex PCR reads. The sample lists roughly 630,000 distinct CDR3 sequences, about a sixth occurring once. Germline CDR1 is SQVTM and CDR2 is ANQGSEA. With V trimmed by 6 bases and J by 4 bases, 3 bases remained unmatched. The CDR3 extends over 13 amino acids. This clonotype came up many times. Sequenced sample: blood. The receptor comes from a woman aged 25 to 39 with Graves' hyperthyroidism. V and J are TRBV29-1 and TRBJ2-1, with 10 bases fitting TRBD1. Written as DNA, the CDR3 is TGCAGCGTCGACAGGGGGCGTTACAATGAGCAGTTCTTC. It translates to CSVDRGRYNEQFF.